This TCR beta chain was observed in a study of OX40 agonist ivuxolimab in advanced cancers. Across the whole study: Enrolled patients in dose escalation had cancers that were hepatocellular carcinoma, melanoma, renal cell or head and neck cancer. Three dose-escalation patients had partial responses: one with hepatocellular carcinoma and two with cutaneous melanoma.

The V end was cut by 4 bases, the J end by 15 bases, with 19 bases between. Germline V gives CDR1 SGHVS, CDR2 FQNEAQ. This CDR3 has 13 residues. The assay was immunoSEQ multiplex PCR, and TCRdb's table has in-frame clones only and misses some. The profile shows some 57,000 clones, 82% of them singletons. Patients with autoimmune history or systemic immunosuppression were excluded. Comments on this clone: Its specificity is unknown.

Findings of the study overall: Part of the nonresponder group also had normalized T-cell clonal expansion that was low.

This specimen consisted of CD4+ or CD8+ T cells sorted from blood, obtained in a trial of the OX40 agonist ivuxolimab. This receptor was identified in an adult with an advanced solid tumor such as melanoma, head and neck, liver or kidney cancer. This chain joins TRBV7-8 and TRBJ2-1; D is perhaps TRBD2 (6 bases). DNA for the CDR3: TGTGCCAGCAGCTGGTCATTCCGGGAGCTTCTGTTCTTC. Residues: CASSWSFRELLFF. Based on the CDR3 plus reference TRBV7-8 and TRBJ2-1, the full variable domain is GAGVSQSPRYKVAKRGQDVALRCDPISGHVSLFWYQQALGQGPEFLTYFQNEAQLDKSGLPSDRFFAERPEGSVSTLKIQRTQQEDSAVYLCASSWSFRELLFFGPGTRLTVL.